These 3 T cell receptor beta chains were all obtained from the same sample, sequenced in a study of blood T cell repertoires in COVID-19. Using immunoSEQ multiplex PCR, the repertoire was profiled, and TCRdb retains in-frame clones only, with some absent. The repertoire holds 150,000 or so clones, around 80% seen once, with roughly 9.1% in the top ten. Sample: peripheral blood. These receptors were collected from a woman aged 70-85 years with acute or convalescent COVID-19.

V is TRBV4-1 and J is TRBJ1-4; possible D gene TRBD1, 5 bases. This CDR3 comprises 17 residues. The V gene lost 3 bases and the J gene lost 0 bases, with 14 bases spanning the gap. Germline V gene data show CDR1 as MGHRA and CDR2 as YSYEKL. In DNA form, the CDR3 reads TGCGCCAGCAGCCAGTACAGGCGGGGGGCAACTAATGAAAAACTGTTTTTT. Residues: CASSQYRRGATNEKLFF.

The CDR3 reads CAWSRRGDYEQYF. The DNA of the CDR3 is TGTGCCTGGAGCCGCAGGGGGGACTACGAGCAGTACTTC. The chain uses TRBV30 and TRBJ2-7; TRBD1 might be the D (7 bases). V shed 3 bases and J shed 3 bases, with 12 bases lying between them. Germline loops: CDR1 GTSNPN, CDR2 SVGIG (reference sequence). This CDR3 has 13 amino acids.

This clone was seen once. The chain combines TRBV5-8 with TRBJ2-1; 9 nucleotides line up with TRBD1. Germline-derived CDR1 and CDR2 are SGHTS and YDEGEE. J lost 7 bases, V lost 4 bases, and 15 bases had no gene match. This CDR3 has 17 residues. The CDR3, as DNA: TGTGCCAGCAGCCGATATACGCGGACAGGGGCTCAGAATGAGCAGTTCTTC. Residues: CASSRYTRTGAQNEQFF. Supplemented by reference TRBV5-8 and TRBJ2-1, the full variable domain reads EAGVTQSPTHLIKTRGQQATLRCSPISGHTSVYWYQQALGLGLQFLLWYDEGEERNRGNFPPRFSGRQFPNYSSELNVNALELEDSALYLCASSRYTRTGAQNEQFFGPGTRLTVL.